Described below is a single TCR beta chain sequence and its context. The data are from a study of blood T cell repertoires in COVID-19. Whole-study context: Samples taken during acute and convalescent COVID-19 were collected in the United States, Italy and Spain. PBMCs, B-cell-depleted T cells, or T cells were the source of the cDNA or gDNA that made up the material.

Original methodology: Amplification with reference gene primers provided the estimates of nucleated cell counts. Produced via immunoSEQ multiplex PCR; TCRdb's table is partial and in-frame only. The V and J calls and clone size are taken from that table; D and trimming were inferred from the DNA. The repertoire includes about 70,000 clones, about 85% of them detected once, and around 3.2% sits in the top ten. This CDR3 has 13 residues. Germline CDR1 is KGHDR and CDR2 is SFDVKD. The V gene end was trimmed by 9 bases and the J gene end by 1 base; junction bases not matched to a gene: 2. Sequenced input: peripheral blood. This chain connects TRBV24-1 to TRBJ1-2; TRBD1 aligns across 9 bases. This TCR derives from an older man with acute or convalescent COVID-19. CDR3 residues: CATGTGNNYGYTF. The CDR3 DNA reads as TGTGCCACCGGGACAGGGAATAACTATGGCTACACCTTC.